Sequencing of this T cell receptor (beta chain) was carried out in a study of cytomegalovirus exposure and HLA in healthy donors. Use of 60 Vbeta and 13 Jbeta primers characterized the PCR. Sequencing was performed with immunoSEQ multiplex PCR; in TCRdb, only in-frame clones are kept and a portion is missing. In the table there are fewer than 200,000 clones, roughly 80% of which are singletons. Donors had nominal health at sampling but likely had unrecorded immune exposures. Study-wide findings and caveats: With further analysis later on, most CMV-associated TCR beta chains appeared HLA-restricted.

Germline V gene data show CDR1 as LGHNA and CDR2 as YSLEER. The V and J ends lost 0 bases and 0 bases respectively, with 9 bases between them. The CDR3 is made up of 16 amino acids. Note on this clone: Antigen unknown.

The chain combines TRBV4-3 with TRBJ2-1, with D possibly TRBD2 on 6 matching bases. The TCR sequence derives from a woman aged 50 to 60 in good health and CMV-seropositive. Material: PBMCs. The CDR3: CASSQDVGSSYNEQFF. The CDR3 DNA follows: TGCGCCAGCAGCCAAGACGTCGGGAGCTCCTACAATGAGCAGTTCTTC.